These T cell receptor beta chains were read from a single sample in a study of shared clonotypes between healthy human individuals. Clones were read by immunoSEQ multiplex PCR, and TCRdb kept only the in-frame ones, dropping some. The sample gives about 1.4 million clones, around 95% of which show up once; about 1% is in the top ten. The sample consisted of naive CD4+ T cells sorted from blood. These receptors were obtained from a man aged 25 to 40 in good health. The CDR3 runs from the conserved cysteine through the conserved F or W. A D gene is named only where the DNA matches it firmly. Only some rows state a clone size, as once, few, many or a class for expanded clones.

clone_size: -; v_call: TRBV5-4; j_call: TRBJ2-3; d_call: -; cdr3_nt: TGTGCCAGCAGCTCGCCCGGGACTGGGTTCACAGATACGCAGTATTTT; cdr3_aa: CASSSPGTGFTDTQYF
clone_size: -; v_call: TRBV7-3; j_call: TRBJ2-7; d_call: TRBD1; cdr3_nt: TGTGCCAGCAGCAAGGACAGGGGCGCCGAGCAGTACTTC; cdr3_aa: CASSKDRGAEQYF
clone_size: -; v_call: TRBV5-1; j_call: TRBJ2-7; d_call: TRBD2; cdr3_nt: TGCGCCAGCAGCTTGTGGGTCTCGGGGGTGGCGGGAGGAAGCTCCTACGAGCAGTACTTC; cdr3_aa: CASSLWVSGVAGGSSYEQYF
clone_size: -; v_call: TRBV2; j_call: TRBJ2-7; d_call: TRBD2; cdr3_nt: TGTGCCAGCAGTCCTAGCGGGAGGGTCATAGCTCCGAACGAGCAGTACTTC; cdr3_aa: CASSPSGRVIAPNEQYF
clone_size: -; v_call: TRBV10-3; j_call: TRBJ1-2; d_call: TRBD1; cdr3_nt: TGTGCCACCCATAAGGGACAGGGGGCTGATGGCTACACCTTC; cdr3_aa: CATHKGQGADGYTF
clone_size: once; v_call: TRBV5-1; j_call: TRBJ1-5; d_call: -; cdr3_nt: TGCGCCAGCAGCTTGGGACAGGCAGGCAATCAGCCCCAGCATTTT; cdr3_aa: CASSLGQAGNQPQHF
clone_size: -; v_call: TRBV9; j_call: TRBJ2-7; d_call: TRBD2; cdr3_nt: TGTGCCAGCAGCGTAGACCATAGCGGGGAGGGCGAGCAGTACTTC; cdr3_aa: CASSVDHSGEGEQYF
clone_size: -; v_call: TRBV18; j_call: TRBJ1-5; d_call: -; cdr3_nt: TGTGCCAGCTCCCTGGACAGTTTTCAGCCCCAGCATTTT; cdr3_aa: CASSLDSFQPQHF
clone_size: -; v_call: TRBV7-8; j_call: TRBJ2-3; d_call: -; cdr3_nt: TGTGCCAGCAGCTTAGCGCTGGCTCCCCCAGATACGCAGTATTTT; cdr3_aa: CASSLALAPPDTQYF
clone_size: -; v_call: TRBV10-3; j_call: TRBJ2-1; d_call: -; cdr3_nt: TGTGCCATCAGTGAATCGTTCAGGGGCCAGGATGAGCAGTTCTTC; cdr3_aa: CAISESFRGQDEQFF
clone_size: -; v_call: TRBV19; j_call: TRBJ1-5; d_call: TRBD1; cdr3_nt: TGTGCCAGTAGTATGCCGAGGGCCGGGACAGCAAATAGCAATCAGCCCCAGCATTTT; cdr3_aa: CASSMPRAGTANSNQPQHF
clone_size: -; v_call: TRBV7-9; j_call: TRBJ2-3; d_call: TRBD1; cdr3_nt: TGTGCCAGCAGCTCCGGACAGGGGAGCACAGATACGCAGTATTTT; cdr3_aa: CASSSGQGSTDTQYF
clone_size: once; v_call: TRBV28; j_call: TRBJ2-7; d_call: -; cdr3_nt: TGTGCCAGCAGTTCCGCCCCTAGAGGGAGAGGGCTCTACGAGCAGTACTTC; cdr3_aa: CASSSAPRGRGLYEQYF
clone_size: -; v_call: TRBV27; j_call: TRBJ2-7; d_call: -; cdr3_nt: TGTGCCAGCAGTCGCCCGGGGGCATACGAGCAGTACTTC; cdr3_aa: CASSRPGAYEQYF
clone_size: -; v_call: TRBV2; j_call: TRBJ2-1; d_call: TRBD1; cdr3_nt: TGTGCCAGCAGTGAATTATGGGACAGGGCCTCCTACAATGAGCAGTTCTTC; cdr3_aa: CASSELWDRASYNEQFF
clone_size: -; v_call: TRBV6-1; j_call: TRBJ2-5; d_call: -; cdr3_nt: TGTGCCAGCGTTCCGCCAGTTTCAGAGACCCAGTACTTC; cdr3_aa: CASVPPVSETQYF
clone_size: -; v_call: TRBV25-1; j_call: TRBJ2-2; d_call: TRBD2; cdr3_nt: TGTGCCAGCAGTCCAACGATGCTAGCGGTTAACACCGGGGAGCTGTTTTTT; cdr3_aa: CASSPTMLAVNTGELFF
clone_size: -; v_call: TRBV5-5; j_call: TRBJ1-5; d_call: -; cdr3_nt: TGTGCCAGCAGCCCTTGGGACACCGGTCCCAATCAGCCCCAGCATTTT; cdr3_aa: CASSPWDTGPNQPQHF
clone_size: -; v_call: TRBV7-2; j_call: TRBJ1-2; d_call: TRBD1; cdr3_nt: TGTGCCAGCAGCGCCAGACAGGGGGCTAACTATGGCTACACCTTC; cdr3_aa: CASSARQGANYGYTF
clone_size: -; v_call: TRBV6-5; j_call: TRBJ2-7; d_call: -; cdr3_nt: TGTGCCAGCAGTTACTCTACCTTGTCGGCCTCCTACGAGCAGTACTTC; cdr3_aa: CASSYSTLSASYEQYF
clone_size: -; v_call: TRBV30; j_call: TRBJ2-7; d_call: TRBD1; cdr3_nt: TGTGCCTGGGGACAGGGGCTAAACGAGCAGTACTTC; cdr3_aa: CAWGQGLNEQYF
clone_size: -; v_call: TRBV4-1; j_call: TRBJ2-7; d_call: TRBD1; cdr3_nt: TGCGCCAGCAGCCAAGAGTTCGAGACAGGGAGACGGCAGTACTTC; cdr3_aa: CASSQEFETGRRQYF
clone_size: -; v_call: TRBV5-4; j_call: TRBJ2-5; d_call: -; cdr3_nt: TGTGCCAGCAGCTTGGGCCCCTCCCAAGAGACCCAGTACTTC; cdr3_aa: CASSLGPSQETQYF
clone_size: -; v_call: TRBV2; j_call: TRBJ2-7; d_call: -; cdr3_nt: TGTGCCAGCAGTGTGGCCAACTACGAGCAGTACTTC; cdr3_aa: CASSVANYEQYF
clone_size: -; v_call: TRBV18; j_call: TRBJ1-5; d_call: -; cdr3_nt: TGTGCCAGCTCACCTGCTGTTTTAACAGCACCCAATCAGCCCCAGCATTTT; cdr3_aa: CASSPAVLTAPNQPQHF
clone_size: few; v_call: TRBV20-1; j_call: TRBJ2-2; d_call: -; cdr3_nt: TGCAGTGCTAGAAGGACCGGGGAGCTGTTTTTT; cdr3_aa: CSARRTGELFF
clone_size: -; v_call: TRBV13; j_call: TRBJ2-1; d_call: -; cdr3_nt: TGTGCCAGCAGCTTAAGCTTAGGCTATGAGCAGTTCTTC; cdr3_aa: CASSLSLGYEQFF
clone_size: -; v_call: TRBV7-2; j_call: TRBJ1-1; d_call: -; cdr3_nt: TGTGCCAGCAGCTTACGCCTGAACACTGAAGCTTTCTTT; cdr3_aa: CASSLRLNTEAFF
clone_size: once; v_call: TRBV11-2; j_call: TRBJ2-2; d_call: -; cdr3_nt: TGTGCCAGCAGCGTTCTGGGACGGGAGATGTACGGGGAGCTGTTTTTT; cdr3_aa: CASSVLGREMYGELFF
clone_size: -; v_call: TRBV7-6; j_call: TRBJ2-3; d_call: TRBD2; cdr3_nt: TGTGCCAGCAAGGCCCTAGCGGGACGGAGCACAGATACGCAGTATTTT; cdr3_aa: CASKALAGRSTDTQYF
clone_size: -; v_call: TRBV10-3; j_call: TRBJ2-1; d_call: TRBD2; cdr3_nt: TGTGCCATCAGTGATACTGGCGGGAGGGTGGAGCAGTTCTTC; cdr3_aa: CAISDTGGRVEQFF
clone_size: -; v_call: TRBV18; j_call: TRBJ1-5; d_call: TRBD1; cdr3_nt: TGTGCCAGCTCACCGGGACAGGGGGACAATCAGCCCCAGCATTTT; cdr3_aa: CASSPGQGDNQPQHF
clone_size: -; v_call: TRBV10-3; j_call: TRBJ2-7; d_call: -; cdr3_nt: TGTGCCATCAGTGAGGGGAGGCAGGCGTTCTCCTACGAGCAGTACTTC; cdr3_aa: CAISEGRQAFSYEQYF
clone_size: -; v_call: TRBV6-5; j_call: TRBJ2-4; d_call: TRBD2; cdr3_nt: TGTGCCAGCGCTGCGGGAGGGGGACAGCAAAACATTCAGTACTTC; cdr3_aa: CASAAGGGQQNIQYF
clone_size: -; v_call: TRBV27; j_call: TRBJ1-5; d_call: -; cdr3_nt: TGTGCCAGCACGCCCGCGTGGAAAAGTCAGCCCCAGCATTTT; cdr3_aa: CASTPAWKSQPQHF
clone_size: -; v_call: TRBV2; j_call: TRBJ2-2; d_call: -; cdr3_nt: TGTGCCAGCAGTGATCGCTACAGGAGCACCGGGGAGCTGTTTTTT; cdr3_aa: CASSDRYRSTGELFF
clone_size: -; v_call: TRBV19; j_call: TRBJ2-1; d_call: TRBD2; cdr3_nt: TGTGCCAGTAGGGGGTCAGGCGGGAGGGCCGAGTACAATGAGCAGTTCTTC; cdr3_aa: CASRGSGGRAEYNEQFF
clone_size: -; v_call: TRBV5-1; j_call: TRBJ2-7; d_call: -; cdr3_nt: TGCGCCAGCAGACTAGCTCCCCCAGGGGACTACGAGCAGTACTTC; cdr3_aa: CASRLAPPGDYEQYF
clone_size: -; v_call: TRBV2; j_call: TRBJ1-2; d_call: -; cdr3_nt: TGTGCCAGCAGTGAAATGGGGACAAGCTATGGCTACACCTTC; cdr3_aa: CASSEMGTSYGYTF
clone_size: -; v_call: TRBV9; j_call: TRBJ2-1; d_call: -; cdr3_nt: TGTGCCAGCACCCCCGACGGGAACTCCTACAATGAGCAGTTCTTC; cdr3_aa: CASTPDGNSYNEQFF
clone_size: -; v_call: TRBV7-9; j_call: TRBJ2-1; d_call: -; cdr3_nt: TGTGCCAGCAGCTCGTTAGGGATGGGGTTCAATGAGCAGTTCTTC; cdr3_aa: CASSSLGMGFNEQFF
clone_size: -; v_call: TRBV11-3; j_call: TRBJ2-3; d_call: TRBD2; cdr3_nt: TGTGCCAGCTCCACTAGCGGGAGAGGAGATACGCAGTATTTT; cdr3_aa: CASSTSGRGDTQYF
clone_size: -; v_call: TRBV10-1; j_call: TRBJ2-7; d_call: -; cdr3_nt: TGCGCCAGCAGTGAGGGAGGGGTAGAGCAGTACTTC; cdr3_aa: CASSEGGVEQYF
clone_size: -; v_call: TRBV14; j_call: TRBJ2-1; d_call: -; cdr3_nt: TGTGCCAGCAGCCAAGTCGGGGGTAGCTCCTACAATGAGCAGTTCTTC; cdr3_aa: CASSQVGGSSYNEQFF
clone_size: -; v_call: TRBV7-9; j_call: TRBJ2-3; d_call: -; cdr3_nt: TGTGCCAGCAGCTTGTTGGGTGGGGAGACAGATACGCAGTATTTT; cdr3_aa: CASSLLGGETDTQYF
clone_size: few; v_call: TRBV7-9; j_call: TRBJ2-3; d_call: TRBD1; cdr3_nt: TGTGCCAGCAGCTCAAAGACAGGGAGTGGGTATTTT; cdr3_aa: CASSSKTGSGYF
clone_size: -; v_call: TRBV18; j_call: TRBJ1-5; d_call: -; cdr3_nt: TGTGCCAGCTCACCATCCGGCAATCAGCCCCAGCATTTT; cdr3_aa: CASSPSGNQPQHF